These 12 T cell receptor beta chains share one sample of origin, sequenced in a study of blood T cell repertoires in COVID-19 (dated by TCRdb to about 2020). The library was prepared using the immunoSEQ multiplex PCR assay. Sourced from immuneACCESS, this table was stored by TCRdb with only in-frame sequences that have V and J called. A share of the clones is absent; for the studies checked, an unresolved V gene accounts for under half, and the remainder has no known explanation. Present in this sample are more than 130,000 clones, 85% to 90% of which were seen just once. Roughly a tenth of the sample goes to the ten largest clones. The sample comprised peripheral blood. The source is a man between 45 and 60 years old with active or convalescent COVID-19.

This clone appeared a few times. The CDR3: CASNTQGGVNTEAFF. The CDR3 DNA reads as TGTGCCAGCAACACCCAAGGGGGGGTGAACACTGAAGCTTTCTTT. This chain uses TRBV28 with TRBJ1-1, with D perhaps TRBD1 (6 bases). Germline loops: CDR1 MDHEN, CDR2 SYDVKM. Trimming removed 7 bases from V and 0 bases from J, with 15 bases in between. The CDR3 loop spans 15 amino acids.

The gene calls are TRBV12-5 and TRBJ2-1; TRBD2 matches at 12 bases. J gave up 7 bases and V 6 bases, and 4 bases lay outside the gene matches. In germline, CDR1 is LGHNT, CDR2 FRNRAP. The CDR3 length is 14 residues. The CDR3 coding sequence is TGTGCTAGTGGGCTAGCGGGAGGGCCGAATGAGCAGTTCTTC. It specifies CASGLAGGPNEQFF.

The CDR3 DNA reads TGTGCCAGCAGGATAGGACTAGCTGGCGCGGAGCTGTTTTTT. Amino acids: CASRIGLAGAELFF. The rearrangement joins TRBV28 to TRBJ2-2; 8 positions match TRBD2. Trimming cost V 6 bases and J 10 bases; bases outside gene matches: 10. The CDR3 loop spans 14 amino acids. Germline V lookup: CDR1 MDHEN, CDR2 SYDVKM.

CDR3 nucleotides: TGTGCCACCAGTGCGGGACAGTCAAACACTGAAGCTTTCTTT. Its translation is CATSAGQSNTEAFF. The rearrangement uses TRBV15 and TRBJ1-1; 7 nucleotides align to TRBD1. There are 14 residues in the CDR3. V was pared by 6 bases and J by 2 bases, with 6 bases of the junction left unmatched. In germline, CDR1 is LNHNV, CDR2 YYDKDF (reference sequence).

The rearrangement links TRBV7-9 to TRBJ2-1; D remains ambiguous. The CDR3 consists of 11 residues. Germline lookup yields CDR1 SEHNR and CDR2 FQNEAQ (reference sequence). V lost 0 bases to trimming and J lost 13 bases, with 7 bases between them. CDR3 in amino acids: CASSLAESQFF. The CDR3 nucleotides read TGTGCCAGCAGCTTAGCGGAGAGCCAGTTCTTC.

The chain links TRBV6-5 to TRBJ1-2; 8 bases line up with TRBD1. Unmatched junction bases numbered 5, after V lost 6 bases and J lost 2 bases. Germline V gene lookup returns CDR1 MNHEY and CDR2 SVGAGI. CDR3 length: 14 amino acids. CDR3 protein: CASSKTGVNYGYTF. CDR3 bases: TGTGCCAGCAGCAAGACAGGGGTAAACTATGGCTACACCTTC.

In its sample, this clone was seen a few times. The genes are TRBV24-1 and TRBJ2-7, with 7 bases aligning to TRBD2. J was trimmed by 4 bases and V by 1 base; bases with no gene match: 0. The germline CDR1 and CDR2 sequences are KGHDR and SFDVKD. The CDR3 is 13 amino acids. CDR3 nucleotides: TGTGCCACCAGTGATTTCGGGGGGTACGAGCAGTACTTC. Translation gives CATSDFGGYEQYF.

The rearrangement joins TRBV11-1 to TRBJ2-1; D not certain. This CDR3 has 16 amino acids. Germline CDR1 and CDR2: SGHAT and FQDESV (reference sequence). V lost 2 bases and J lost 2, with 13 bases in between. The CDR3 DNA reads as TGTGCCAGCAGCTTAAGCGTAGCCTTTCCCTACAATGAGCAGTTCTTC. Translating it yields CASSLSVAFPYNEQFF.

This chain links TRBV5-6 with TRBJ1-2; possible D gene TRBD1, 5 bases. In germline, CDR1 is SGHDT, CDR2 YYEEEE. The CDR3 totals 14 residues. V was pared by 0 bases and J by 4 bases, with 10 bases between. The CDR3 here is CASSLEQGLYGYTF. The CDR3 nucleotides are TGTGCCAGCAGCTTGGAGCAGGGTCTCTATGGCTACACCTTC.

This clone has only one observation. The chain recombines TRBV29-1 with TRBJ2-1, with a tentative D call TRBD1 (5 bases). The V gene lost 1 base and the J gene lost 0 bases, with 10 bases spanning the gap. This CDR3 region has 15 residues. Per germline, CDR1 SQVTM and CDR2 ANQGSEA. In DNA, the CDR3 is TGCAGCGTTGAAGGGGGCGTAAGCTCCTACAATGAGCAGTTCTTC. Translating it yields CSVEGGVSSYNEQFF.

The genes are TRBV5-4 and TRBJ2-7; perhaps TRBD1 as D (5 bases). Trimming took off 1 base at V and 6 bases at J, with 11 bases between the two ends. Germline CDR1 and CDR2: SGHNT and YYREEE (reference sequence). The CDR3 loop spans 13 amino acids. The CDR3 protein is CASSLWGSGEQYF. The CDR3 DNA is TGTGCCAGCAGCTTGTGGGGCAGTGGCGAGCAGTACTTC.

The chain recombines TRBV2 with TRBJ2-5; TRBD1 might be the D (5 bases). The CDR3 runs to 14 residues. The ends were cut back, 7 bases at V and 4 bases at J, with 16 bases in the middle. Germline-derived CDR1 and CDR2 are SNHLY and FYNNEI. The CDR3, as DNA: TGTGCCAGCATCGAATCGGTAGGGGCAGAGACCCAGTACTTC. Residues: CASIESVGAETQYF.